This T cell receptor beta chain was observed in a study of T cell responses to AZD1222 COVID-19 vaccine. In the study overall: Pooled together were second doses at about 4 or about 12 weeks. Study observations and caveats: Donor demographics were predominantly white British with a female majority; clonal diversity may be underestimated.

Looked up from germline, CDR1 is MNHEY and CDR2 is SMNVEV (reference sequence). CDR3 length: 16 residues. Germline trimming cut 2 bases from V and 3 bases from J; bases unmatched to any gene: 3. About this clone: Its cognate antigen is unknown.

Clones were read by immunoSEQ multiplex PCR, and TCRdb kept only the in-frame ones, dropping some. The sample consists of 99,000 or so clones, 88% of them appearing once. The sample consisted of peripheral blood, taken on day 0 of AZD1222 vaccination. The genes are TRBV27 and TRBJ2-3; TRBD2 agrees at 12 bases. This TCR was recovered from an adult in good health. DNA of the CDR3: TGTGCCAGCAGTTTACTCCTAGCGGGGGGGACAGATACGCAGTATTTT. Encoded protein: CASSLLLAGGTDTQYF.